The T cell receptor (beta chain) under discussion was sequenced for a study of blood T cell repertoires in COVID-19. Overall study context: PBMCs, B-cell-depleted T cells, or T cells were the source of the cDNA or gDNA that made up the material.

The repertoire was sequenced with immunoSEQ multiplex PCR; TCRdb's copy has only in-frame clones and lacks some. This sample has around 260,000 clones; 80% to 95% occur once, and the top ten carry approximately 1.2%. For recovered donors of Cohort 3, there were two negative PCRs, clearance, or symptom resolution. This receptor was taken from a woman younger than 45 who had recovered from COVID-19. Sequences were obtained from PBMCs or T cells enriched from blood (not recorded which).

The CDR3 sequence: CASSLDGGYEQYF. The CDR3 DNA reads TGTGCCAGCAGCTTGGACGGGGGCTACGAGCAGTACTTC. V and J are TRBV7-8 and TRBJ2-7; a possible D gene is TRBD2 (6 bases). From germline, CDR1 is SGHVS and CDR2 FQNEAQ. V shed 3 bases and J shed 3 bases, with 9 bases lying between them. This CDR3 spans 13 amino acids.